This TCR beta chain came from a study of cytomegalovirus exposure and HLA in healthy donors. Study summary: For the approximately 420 genotyped donors, 65% to 90% fell within the Caucasian-associated ancestry cluster. Findings and limits, study-wide: A missense variant in DCLRE1C was later tied to TCR beta V- and J-gene trimming. It was likely that a cluster of highly shared sequence variants was a sequencing artifact.

As concerns this clone: Antigen: not known.

PCR used 60 Vbeta primers and 13 Jbeta primers. Generated by immunoSEQ multiplex PCR, the TCRdb table keeps only in-frame clones and is missing some. The sample has some 160,000 clones; 60% to 80% are singletons. The germline V gene encodes CDR1 ENHRY and CDR2 SYGVKD. This CDR3 is 13 amino acids long. V lost 9 bases to trimming and J lost 5 bases; unmatched junction nucleotides: 9. Healthy bone marrow donors made up the donor group. The sequence was collected from a woman in her 30s in good health and CMV-seronegative. Sequencing was carried out using PBMCs. The chain couples TRBV10-3 to TRBJ2-5; 7 bases line up with TRBD2. The CDR3 spells CAIAAGVLETQYF. CDR3 nucleotide sequence: TGTGCCATAGCCGCGGGGGTACTTGAGACCCAGTACTTC.